A selection of T cell receptor beta chains follows, all from one sample in a study of cytotoxic CD8 clonotypes in ibrutinib-treated CLL. Only in-frame clones appear in the TCRdb table, and some are missing; sequencing was by immunoSEQ multiplex PCR. This table has roughly 45,000 clones, approximately 65% appearing once. This specimen consisted of PBMCs, obtained after 24 months of ibrutinib treatment. The source is a human donor with chronic lymphocytic leukemia. Both conserved end residues are part of each CDR3. D genes are given only for firm matches. A clone size is listed for some rows: how often the clone was seen (once, few, many), or a class if it is expanded.

d_call clone_size j_call v_call cdr3_nt cdr3_aa
. . TRBJ2-1 TRBV12-2 TGTGCAAGTCGCTTTATACGGGACAGGGGCCCCAATGAGCAGTTCTTC CASRFIRDRGPNEQFF
TRBD2 . TRBJ2-3 TRBV6-6 TGTGCCAGCAACGGACTTACTAGCGGGGGTTATACGCAGTATTTT CASNGLTSGGYTQYF
. . TRBJ2-5 TRBV7-2 TGTGCCAGCACCCTGTCTGGGGCGGAGACCCAGTACTTC CASTLSGAETQYF
. . TRBJ2-1 TRBV2 TGTGCCAGCATTGTAGGGGCGGGTTGGAATGAGCAGTTCTTC CASIVGAGWNEQFF
TRBD1 . TRBJ1-1 TRBV6-1 TGTGCCAGCCGTCGACAGGGGGCTTCTGATACTGAAGCTTTCTTT CASRRQGASDTEAFF
. . TRBJ1-1 TRBV10-1 TGCGCCAGCAGTGAAACACCGCAGGACACTGAAGCTTTCTTT CASSETPQDTEAFF
. . TRBJ1-2 TRBV6-5 TGTGCCAGCAGTTACGCGACAGGCGATGGCTACACCTTC CASSYATGDGYTF
. . TRBJ2-5 TRBV7-9 TGTGCCAGCAGCTCGGCAGGGGGGGAGACCCAGTACTTC CASSSAGGETQYF
TRBD2 few TRBJ2-3 TRBV10-3 TGTGCCATCGCGACTAGCAGCGATACGCAGTATTTT CAIATSSDTQYF
. . TRBJ2-1 TRBV2 TGTGCCAGCAGTCGGTCAGAGGTCGGAGAGCAGTTCTTC CASSRSEVGEQFF
. . TRBJ1-4 TRBV5-6 TGTGCCAGCAGCTTTCGAGGGACGACCCGTTCTCCTAATGAAAAACTGTTTTTT CASSFRGTTRSPNEKLFF
. . TRBJ2-5 TRBV7-6 TGTGCCAGCAGCTTAGACTTGTGGGAGACCCAGTACTTC CASSLDLWETQYF
TRBD2 . TRBJ2-7 TRBV10-3 TGTGCCATCAGTGAGCCTAGCGGGATCAGTTACGAGCAGTACTTC CAISEPSGISYEQYF
TRBD1 . TRBJ1-2 TRBV19 TGTGCCAGTCAACCTATGGGGGGGACAGGCATTTATGGCTACACCTTC CASQPMGGTGIYGYTF
TRBD1 . TRBJ1-1 TRBV29-1 TGCAGCGGAGACAGGGCTATGAACACTGAAGCTTTCTTT CSGDRAMNTEAFF
. . TRBJ1-5 TRBV5-6 TGTGCCAGCAGCTTTGGACAGCCCTTAGGCAATCAGCCCCAGCATTTT CASSFGQPLGNQPQHF
TRBD1 . TRBJ2-3 TRBV7-2 TGTGCCAGCAGCCGGACAGGGGGCAGGGTGACAGATACGCAGTATTTT CASSRTGGRVTDTQYF
TRBD2 medium-sized TRBJ2-1 TRBV5-8 TGTGCCAGCAGCTCGGGACTAGCGGGGGGTAATGAGCAGTTCTTC CASSSGLAGGNEQFF
. . TRBJ2-3 TRBV29-1 TGCAGCGTGGTATCTGGGAAGGAGGGTACGCAGTATTTT CSVVSGKEGTQYF
. . TRBJ1-5 TRBV5-1 TGCGCCAGCAGCTCGGCAGGAAATCAGCCCCAGCATTTT CASSSAGNQPQHF
TRBD1 few TRBJ2-5 TRBV5-1 TGCGCCAGCAGCCGATCGACAGGGGGCTTCGGGGAGACCCAGTACTTC CASSRSTGGFGETQYF
. . TRBJ2-3 TRBV6-5 TGTGCCAGCAGTTACGGGGTCAGCACAGATACGCAGTATTTT CASSYGVSTDTQYF
. . TRBJ1-1 TRBV19 TGTGCCAGTAGTAGGGTGAACACTGAAGCTTTCTTT CASSRVNTEAFF
. few TRBJ2-1 TRBV7-8 TGTGCCAGCAGCTTTACTAGCCGTGAGCAGTTCTTC CASSFTSREQFF
. . TRBJ2-7 TRBV6-1 TGTGCCAGCAGTGGCAGCAAGACAACAGGCTCCTACGAGCAGTACTTC CASSGSKTTGSYEQYF
. . TRBJ2-1 TRBV29-1 TGCAGCGTCGAAGGAGGGATATTCTACAATGAGCAGTTCTTC CSVEGGIFYNEQFF
. . TRBJ1-1 TRBV7-9 TGTGCCAGCAGCTTCCTTGGACTAGGGAACACTGAAGCTTTCTTT CASSFLGLGNTEAFF
. once TRBJ1-1 TRBV4-1 TGCGCCAGCAGCCAAGCGGGGAACATGAACACTGAAGCTTTCTTT CASSQAGNMNTEAFF
. once TRBJ1-2 TRBV20-1 TGCAGTGCCCCTCCCGGCTACACCTTC CSAPPGYTF
. . TRBJ2-3 TRBV9 TGTGCCAGCAGCACAGACTGGAAAGATACGCAGTATTTT CASSTDWKDTQYF
TRBD1 few TRBJ2-7 TRBV28 TGTGCCAGCAGTACCATACAGGGGTACCACGAGCAGTACTTC CASSTIQGYHEQYF
. . TRBJ2-7 TRBV10-3 TGTGCCATCAGTGATTCGGACAGAAAATACGAGCAGTACTTC CAISDSDRKYEQYF
. . TRBJ1-1 TRBV6-5 TGTGCCAGCAAACGCCTAAACCCGAACACTGAAGCTTTCTTT CASKRLNPNTEAFF
TRBD2 few TRBJ2-7 TRBV2 TGTGCCAGCAGTGCAGGACTAGCGGGAACCTACGAGCAGTACTTC CASSAGLAGTYEQYF
. . TRBJ2-7 TRBV19 TGTGCCAGTAGTGAAGACAGGGAGCAGTACTTC CASSEDREQYF
. . TRBJ2-3 TRBV9 TGTGCCAGCTCCCGACGGCCTCCAGATACGCAGTATTTT CASSRRPPDTQYF
TRBD1 . TRBJ2-7 TRBV5-1 TGCGCCAGCAGCAGGACAGGGGACGAGCAGTACTTC CASSRTGDEQYF
. . TRBJ1-6 TRBV4-2 TGTGCCAGCAGCCAAGATAGGGCAGGGTTCTATTCACCCCTCCACTTT CASSQDRAGFYSPLHF
TRBD2 . TRBJ2-3 TRBV18 TGTGCCAGCTCACCAGCGTTGCGGGAGATTGCAGATACGCAGTATTTT CASSPALREIADTQYF
TRBD1 . TRBJ2-7 TRBV29-1 TGCAGCGTTGAGGGGACGGGACAGGGCTACGAGCAGTACTTC CSVEGTGQGYEQYF
TRBD1 many TRBJ1-1 TRBV2 TGTGCCAGCATTGCCAGAGGGACAGGGAACACTGAAGCTTTCTTT CASIARGTGNTEAFF
TRBD2 . TRBJ2-3 TRBV2 TGTGCCAGCAGTGTTAGCGGGGGGGCCACAGATACGCAGTATTTT CASSVSGGATDTQYF
. . TRBJ2-4 TRBV7-9 TGTGCCAGCAGCTTCCGCAGGGATGGTTTAGACATTCAGTACTTC CASSFRRDGLDIQYF
. . TRBJ1-5 TRBV4-1 TGCGCCAGCAGCCAAGTTGGCCATGACGCTTTCCCTCAGCCCCAGCATTTT CASSQVGHDAFPQPQHF
TRBD2 . TRBJ2-3 TRBV9 TGTGCCAGCAGCGTGATGACGACTAGCGGGGCTAGCACAGATACGCAGTATTTT CASSVMTTSGASTDTQYF
TRBD2 . TRBJ2-5 TRBV7-2 TGTGCCAGCAGCCTGGGACTAGCGGGGGGTGGTGTAAAGACCCAGTACTTC CASSLGLAGGGVKTQYF
TRBD2 few TRBJ2-1 TRBV25-1 TGTGCCAGCAGCCGGGGGTCTAGCGGGAGGGTTAATGAGCAGTTCTTC CASSRGSSGRVNEQFF